The 22 T cell receptor beta chains below were found in one sample sequenced in a study of beta chain features in type 1 diabetes. TCRB transcripts that were expressed got sequenced, as all of the isolated RNA had been reverse transcribed. TCRdb's copy holds only in-frame clones and misses some; the assay was immunoSEQ multiplex PCR. The sample comprises some 230,000 clones, about 10% of which are singletons, and around 0.037% rests with the top ten. Sequenced material: naive CD4+ T cells from blood. The receptors were sampled from a woman aged 18-35 years in good health.

This clone was seen a few times. This chain uses TRBV6-1 with TRBJ2-7; 7 positions match TRBD2. The length of the CDR3 is 13 residues. The germline V gene encodes CDR1 MNHNS and CDR2 SASEGT. This CDR3 is CALGGGFSYEQYF. CDR3 sequence (DNA): TGTGCGCTTGGGGGGGGGTTCTCCTACGAGCAGTACTTC.

The J gene is TRBJ1-2, the V gene TRBV7-2, with D hard to call. Trimming cost V 7 bases and J 4 bases, with 16 bases left between them. Germline loops: CDR1 SGHTA, CDR2 FQGNSA. The CDR3 contains 14 residues. The chain's CDR3 is CASTLDWRTYGYTF. The CDR3 DNA sequence: TGTGCCAGCACCCTGGACTGGCGGACCTATGGCTACACCTTC.

The CDR3 DNA follows: TGTGCCAGCAGCTTGGACACCCCCTACGAGCAGTACTTC. It specifies CASSLDTPYEQYF. The V gene is TRBV5-6, the J gene TRBJ2-7; D not certain. This CDR3 comprises 13 residues. Deletions cut 0 bases from V and 2 bases from J, with 6 bases between. Germline loops: CDR1 SGHDT, CDR2 YYEEEE.

This clone was counted only a few times. V and J are TRBV18 and TRBJ2-3; 11 bases are a match to TRBD2. V lost 0 bases, J lost 8 bases, and 7 bases stayed unmatched. From germline, CDR1 is KGHSH and CDR2 LQKENI. CDR3 size: 16 residues. CDR3 region: CASSPPGLADPGTQYF. The CDR3 DNA follows: TGTGCCAGCTCACCACCGGGACTAGCGGACCCTGGTACGCAGTATTTT.

The chain is built from TRBV5-1 and TRBJ1-4; D gene uncertain. The length of the CDR3 is 13 residues. Germline V gene sequence: CDR1 SGHRS, CDR2 YFSETQ. With 2 bases removed from V and 8 bases from J, the gap between germline ends came to 10 bases. CDR3 amino acids: CASSLTGGEKLFF. The CDR3 DNA sequence: TGCGCCAGCAGCTTAACGGGAGGAGAAAAACTGTTTTTT.

A few counts support this clone. This sequence joins TRBV7-2 and TRBJ2-1; a weak D match, TRBD2 (6 bases). Trimming cost V 1 base and J 6 bases, with 19 bases left between them. CDR1 is SGHTA and CDR2 is FQGNSA in the germline V gene. There are 17 residues in the CDR3. DNA for the CDR3: TGTGCCAGCAGCTTAGTGGCGAGGAGGGGTTGGGGCAATGAGCAGTTCTTC. Protein sequence: CASSLVARRGWGNEQFF.

The chain joins TRBV5-1 to TRBJ2-3, with 10 bases identical to TRBD2. The CDR3 length is 17 residues. Germline CDR1 is SGHRS and CDR2 is YFSETQ. V lost 3 bases, J lost 0 bases, and 7 bases stayed unmatched. The CDR3 region is CASSYLGLAASTDTQYF. The CDR3 region has the DNA TGCGCCAGCAGCTACCTCGGACTAGCGGCTAGCACAGATACGCAGTATTTT.

For this clone: The same CDR3 also results from other DNA sequences found in this sample. The chain employs TRBV30 and TRBJ1-2; TRBD1 matches at 8 bases. Per the germline V gene, CDR1 is GTSNPN and CDR2 is SVGIG (reference sequence). V shed 0 bases and J 2 bases; nucleotides not matched to a gene: 2. The CDR3 totals 14 residues. This chain's CDR3 is CAWSVRQGNYGYTF. CDR3 in DNA: TGTGCCTGGAGTGTACGACAGGGGAACTATGGCTACACCTTC.

As concerns this clone: The junction shows a germline mismatch at one end, possibly a read error. The chain's CDR3 is CAKLELQKTQYF. The CDR3 DNA is TGTGCAAAACTGGAGCTCCAAAAGACCCAGTACTTC. The V call is TRBV19, the J call TRBJ2-5; D call uncertain. Germline loops: CDR1 LNHDA, CDR2 SQIVND (reference sequence). This CDR3 spans 12 amino acids.

This clone showed up many times. CDR3 loop: CASSDIVADYEQYF. The CDR3 DNA follows: TGTGCCAGCAGCGATATAGTAGCGGACTACGAGCAGTACTTC. This sequence joins TRBV7-9 and TRBJ2-7, with TRBD2 as a possible D gene (6 bases). The length of the CDR3 is 14 residues. Trimming stripped 5 bases from V and 3 bases from J, with 14 bases between. The germline gives CDR1 SEHNR, CDR2 FQNEAQ (reference sequence).

This clone occurred a few times. The rearrangement links TRBV15 to TRBJ1-1; the D is unclear. This CDR3 has 14 residues. CDR1 is LNHNV and CDR2 is YYDKDF in the germline V gene (reference sequence). Trimming removed 9 bases at V and 3 bases at J, with 17 bases between. DNA for the CDR3: TGTGCCACTTCACTGCCCCCCCGTGACACTGAAGCTTTCTTT. Translated: CATSLPPRDTEAFF. Looking up the rest from reference TRBV15 and TRBJ1-1 gives the full variable domain: DAMVIQNPRYQVTQFGKPVTLSCSQTLNHNVMYWYQQKSSQAPKLLFHYYDKDFNNEADTPDNFQSRRPNTSFCFLDIRSPGLGDTAMYLCATSLPPRDTEAFFGQGTRLTVV.

The count of this clone is one. The chain uses TRBV5-1 and TRBJ1-2; TRBD1 is a possible D gene (5 bases). The CDR3 sequence is 14 residues long. Germline V CDR1 and CDR2: SGHRS, YFSETQ. Trimming pared 1 base from V and 8 bases from J, leaving 15 bases between. CDR3 sequence reads: CASSLLQGVEGYTF. The CDR3 DNA reads as TGCGCCAGCAGCTTGTTGCAGGGCGTGGAGGGCTACACCTTC.

This clone was observed a handful of times. The same CDR3 arises from other DNA sequences in this sample as well. This chain connects TRBV2 to TRBJ1-1; D ambiguous. Trimming stripped 1 base from V and 1 base from J, with 4 bases between. CDR1 SNHLY and CDR2 FYNNEI come from the germline V gene. This CDR3 region has 13 residues. The CDR3 here is CASSEGRNTEAFF. The CDR3 DNA follows: TGTGCCAGCAGTGAAGGTCGGAACACTGAAGCTTTCTTT.

About this clone itself: This may be a read error: a much more frequent sequence differs by one nucleotide. The chain links TRBV5-4 to TRBJ2-3; 8 bases agree with TRBD2. The germline V gene encodes CDR1 SGHNT and CDR2 YYREEE (reference sequence). The V and J ends lost 3 bases and 1 base, in that order; junction bases with no gene match: 1. The CDR3 is 14 residues long. This chain's CDR3 is CASSSTSGTDTQYF. CDR3 sequence (DNA): TGTGCCAGCAGCTCGACTAGCGGCACAGATACGCAGTATTTT.

This clone was counted between two and nine times. This sequence joins TRBV6-5 and TRBJ1-2, with 7 bases matching TRBD1. V was pared by 6 bases and J by 4 bases, with 5 bases of the junction left unmatched. The CDR3 consists of 13 residues. Germline V gene sequence: CDR1 MNHEY, CDR2 SVGAGI. CDR3 DNA sequence: TGTGCCAGCAGACCAACAGGGGTCTATGGCTACACCTTC. It is translated as CASRPTGVYGYTF.

The J gene is TRBJ2-7, the V gene TRBV9; 9 bases fit TRBD1. Per the germline V gene, CDR1 is SGDLS and CDR2 is YYNGEE. Losses at the gene ends were 4 bases for V and 6 bases for J; bases not matched to a gene: 8. The CDR3 sequence is 14 residues long. This CDR3 is CASSSRDRDAEQYF. CDR3 nucleotide sequence: TGTGCCAGCAGCTCCCGGGACAGGGACGCCGAGCAGTACTTC.

This clone has a handful of counts. The chain uses TRBV6-5 and TRBJ2-1; TRBD2 agrees at 7 bases. The J segment lost 6 bases and the V segment lost 6 bases, leaving 11 bases of the junction unmatched. The CDR3 covers 15 residues. In germline, CDR1 is MNHEY, CDR2 SVGAGI. CDR3 amino acids: CASRQSGAYANEQFF. The DNA of the CDR3 is TGTGCCAGCAGGCAAAGCGGGGCCTACGCCAATGAGCAGTTCTTC.

The chain links TRBV5-1 to TRBJ2-6; weak D call: TRBD1 (6 bases). Germline values: CDR1 SGHRS, CDR2 YFSETQ. CDR3 length: 15 residues. The ends were cut back, 4 bases at V and 2 bases at J, with 10 bases in the middle. The CDR3 sequence: CASSEQGAGANVLTF. The CDR3 coding sequence is TGCGCCAGCAGCGAACAGGGAGCTGGGGCCAACGTCCTGACTTTC.

The rearrangement uses TRBV7-9 and TRBJ2-3; the D is unclear. The CDR3 runs to 12 residues. V was trimmed by 2 bases and J by 2 bases, leaving 2 bases between them. Looked up from germline, CDR1 is SEHNR and CDR2 is FQNEAQ (reference sequence). In DNA form, the CDR3 reads TGTGCCAGCAGCTTATACACAGATACGCAGTATTTT. Encoded protein: CASSLYTDTQYF. Based on the CDR3 plus reference TRBV7-9 and TRBJ2-3, the full variable domain is DTGVSQNPRHKITKRGQNVTFRCDPISEHNRLYWYRQTLGQGPEFLTYFQNEAQLEKSRLLSDRFSAERPKGSFSTLEIQRTEQGDSAMYLCASSLYTDTQYFGPGTRLTVL.

This clone was observed a few times. V gene TRBV27 combines with J gene TRBJ1-2, with TRBD1 matching over 9 bases. J gave up 4 bases and V 5 bases, and 5 bases lay outside the gene matches. CDR1 is MNHEY and CDR2 is SMNVEV in the germline V gene (reference sequence). The CDR3 is made up of 14 amino acids. The CDR3 bases are TGTGCCAGCAGTCCGTCGACAGGGGGCTATGGCTACACCTTC. Encoded protein: CASSPSTGGYGYTF.

Only a few counts were recorded for this clone. V is TRBV6-5 and J is TRBJ2-5; D uncertain. This CDR3 region has 16 residues. Per germline, CDR1 MNHEY and CDR2 SVGAGI. With 0 bases removed from V and 5 bases from J, the gap between germline ends came to 16 bases. Written as DNA, the CDR3 is TGTGCCAGCAGTTACTCTCAGACTGTTAGTTCGGAGACCCAGTACTTC. This translates into CASSYSQTVSSETQYF.

A few counts support this clone. The V gene is TRBV5-1, the J gene TRBJ2-7; TRBD2 agrees at 8 bases. Germline CDR1 SGHRS, CDR2 YFSETQ. The CDR3 sequence is 15 residues long. Trimming at V came to 1 base and at J to 2 bases, leaving 5 bases not matched to a gene. This CDR3 is CASSLSTSGPYEQYF. The CDR3 DNA sequence: TGCGCCAGCAGCTTGTCTACTAGCGGACCCTACGAGCAGTACTTC.